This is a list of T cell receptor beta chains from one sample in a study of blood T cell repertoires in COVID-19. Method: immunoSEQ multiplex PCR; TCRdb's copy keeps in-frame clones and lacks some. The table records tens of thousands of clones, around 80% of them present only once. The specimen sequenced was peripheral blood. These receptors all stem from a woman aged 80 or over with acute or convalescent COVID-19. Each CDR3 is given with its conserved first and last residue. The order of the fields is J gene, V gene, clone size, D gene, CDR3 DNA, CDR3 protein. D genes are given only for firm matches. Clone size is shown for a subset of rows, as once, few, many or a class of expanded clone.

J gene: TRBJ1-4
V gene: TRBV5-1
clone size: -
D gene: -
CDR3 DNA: TGCGCCAGCAGCCCCCGGCCGACAGGATCGAATGAAAAACTGTTTTTT
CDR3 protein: CASSPRPTGSNEKLFF

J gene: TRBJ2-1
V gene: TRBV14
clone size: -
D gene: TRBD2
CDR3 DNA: TGTGCCAGCAGCCAAGATCGGGTAGCGGGGGGGCCAATTAATGAGCAGTTCTTC
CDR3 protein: CASSQDRVAGGPINEQFF

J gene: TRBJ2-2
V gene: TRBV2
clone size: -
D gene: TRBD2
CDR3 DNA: TGTGCCAGCAGAAGACTAGCGGGGCAGTCAGGCGGGGAGCTGTTTTTT
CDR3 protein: CASRRLAGQSGGELFF

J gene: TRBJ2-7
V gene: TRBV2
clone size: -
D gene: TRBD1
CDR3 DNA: TGTGCCAGCCGCGTCACCGGGACAGGATGGTACGAGCAGTACTTC
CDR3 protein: CASRVTGTGWYEQYF

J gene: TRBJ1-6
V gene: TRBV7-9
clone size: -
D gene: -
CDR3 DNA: TGTGCCAGCAGCTTAGTCGATTCACCCCTCCACTTT
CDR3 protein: CASSLVDSPLHF

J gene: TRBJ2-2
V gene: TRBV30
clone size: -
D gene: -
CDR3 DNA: TGTGCCTGGAAGGACTTCTTGACCGGGGAGCTGTTTTTT
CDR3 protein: CAWKDFLTGELFF

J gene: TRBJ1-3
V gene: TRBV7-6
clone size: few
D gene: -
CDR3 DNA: TGTGCCAGCAGCCTCCGGGAGGGACCTGGAAACACCATATATTTT
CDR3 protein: CASSLREGPGNTIYF

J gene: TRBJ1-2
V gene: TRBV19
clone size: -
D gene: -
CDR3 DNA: TGTGCCAGTAGTAGTGGGCAACCCTATGGCTACACCTTC
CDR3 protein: CASSSGQPYGYTF

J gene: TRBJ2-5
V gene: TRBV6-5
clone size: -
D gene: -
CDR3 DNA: TGTGCCAGCAGTTTCGAAGAGACCCAGTACTTC
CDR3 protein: CASSFEETQYF

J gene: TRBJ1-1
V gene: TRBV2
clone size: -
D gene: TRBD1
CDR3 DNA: TGTGCCAGCAGAAGACAGGGCGCTGAAGCTTTCTTT
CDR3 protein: CASRRQGAEAFF

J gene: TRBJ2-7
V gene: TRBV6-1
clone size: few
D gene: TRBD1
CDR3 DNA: TGTGCCAGCAGTGAAGCCACAGGGGGCTACGAGCAGTACTTC
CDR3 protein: CASSEATGGYEQYF

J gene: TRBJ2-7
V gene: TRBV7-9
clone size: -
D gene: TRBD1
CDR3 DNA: TGTGCCAGCAGCCGGGACAGGGTGGGCGAGCAGTACTTC
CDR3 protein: CASSRDRVGEQYF

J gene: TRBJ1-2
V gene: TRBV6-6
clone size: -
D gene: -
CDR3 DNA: TGTGCCAGCAGTTACGACGGGGGTTCCTATGGCTACACCTTC
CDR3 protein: CASSYDGGSYGYTF

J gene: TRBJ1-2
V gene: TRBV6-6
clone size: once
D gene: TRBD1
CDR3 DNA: TGTGCCAGCAGTTATTGGGACAGGTCTTATGGCTACACCTTC
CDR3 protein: CASSYWDRSYGYTF

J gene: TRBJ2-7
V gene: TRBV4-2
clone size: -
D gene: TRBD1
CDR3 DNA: TGTGCCAGCAGCCAAGATTTTGGGACACCACGACAGGGCTACGAGCAGTACTTC
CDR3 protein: CASSQDFGTPRQGYEQYF

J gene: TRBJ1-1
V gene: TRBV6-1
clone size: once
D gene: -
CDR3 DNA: TGTGCCAGCAGTGAAACACCCCCTCAGGAAGCTTTCTTT
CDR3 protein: CASSETPPQEAFF

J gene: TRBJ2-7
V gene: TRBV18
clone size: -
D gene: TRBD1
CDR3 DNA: TGTGCCAGCTCACCACCGAGGACAGGGGCCTCCTACGAGCAGTACTTC
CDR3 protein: CASSPPRTGASYEQYF

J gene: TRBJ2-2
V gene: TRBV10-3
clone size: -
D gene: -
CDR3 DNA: TGTGCCATCAGCCAAAGTAAGGGGCGGACCGGGGAGCTGTTTTTT
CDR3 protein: CAISQSKGRTGELFF

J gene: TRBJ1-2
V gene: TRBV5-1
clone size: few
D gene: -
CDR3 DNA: TGCGCCAGCAGCTTGGGTGCAGGAAACGACTATGGCTACACCTTC
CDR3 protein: CASSLGAGNDYGYTF

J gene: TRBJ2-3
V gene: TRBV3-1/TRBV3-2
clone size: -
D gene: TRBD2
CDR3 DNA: TGTGCCAGCAGCGGGACTAGCGGGGTGTTCACAGATACGCAGTATTTT
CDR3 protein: CASSGTSGVFTDTQYF

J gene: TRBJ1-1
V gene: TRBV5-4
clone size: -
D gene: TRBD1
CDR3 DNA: TGTGCCAGCAGCCGGCAGACAGGGGGTTGGGTTGAAGCTTTCTTT
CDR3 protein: CASSRQTGGWVEAFF

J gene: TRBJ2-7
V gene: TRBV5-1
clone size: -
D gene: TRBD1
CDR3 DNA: TGCGCCAGCAGCTTGAGGGACAGGGGGAACGAGCAGTACTTC
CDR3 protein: CASSLRDRGNEQYF

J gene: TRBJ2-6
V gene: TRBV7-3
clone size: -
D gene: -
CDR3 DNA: TGTGCCAGCAGCCCGCTGGGCATTTCCTCTGGGGCCAACGTCCTGACTTTC
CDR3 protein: CASSPLGISSGANVLTF

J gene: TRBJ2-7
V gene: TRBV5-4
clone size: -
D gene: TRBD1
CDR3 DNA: TGTGCCAGCAGCTTGGAGCTGGGCAGGGGGCCCTACGAGCAGTACTTC
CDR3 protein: CASSLELGRGPYEQYF

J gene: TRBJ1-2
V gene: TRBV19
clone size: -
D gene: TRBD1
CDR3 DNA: TGTGCCAGTAGCAGGGGACAGGCGAACTATGGCTACACCTTC
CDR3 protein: CASSRGQANYGYTF